This TCR beta chain was captured by sequencing in a study of blood T cell repertoires in COVID-19. Whole-study context: T cells, B-cell-depleted T cells, or PBMCs supplied cDNA or gDNA.

Authors' analysis steps: Reference gene primer amplification yielded estimated nucleated cell counts. Only in-frame clones appear in the TCRdb table, and some are missing; sequencing was by immunoSEQ multiplex PCR. V and J calls plus clone size are reproduced from that table; the DNA served to infer D and trimming. The sample lists under 110,000 clones, less than 85% occurring once. The trim removed 5 bases at V and 4 bases at J, leaving 14 bases unmatched. Germline assignment: CDR1 MRHNA and CDR2 SNTAGT. CDR3 length: 17 amino acids. The V gene is TRBV6-4, the J gene TRBJ2-4; 7 bases align to TRBD1. Source material: peripheral blood. The TCR comes from a woman aged 55 to 70 with acute or convalescent COVID-19. The CDR3 DNA reads as TGTGCCAGCAGTCGAACTTTGGGACAGAAGAGAAAAAACATTCAGTACTTC. Encoded protein: CASSRTLGQKRKNIQYF.